The 13 T cell receptor beta chains below come from one sample, sequenced in a study of memory CD4+ T cells and cytomegalovirus serostatus. Single viable CD3+CD4+CD8-CD45RO+ cells were sorted as the memory CD4+ T cells. The repertoire was sequenced with immunoSEQ multiplex PCR; TCRdb's copy has only in-frame clones and lacks some. The repertoire holds 55,000 to 65,000 clones, with approximately 81% as singletons. Sequencing was done on a sample of memory CD4+ T cells from blood. Receptors were obtained from an adult in good health and CMV-seronegative. Some clones in this sample may be carry-over from other donors' samples.

V gene TRBV7-3 combines with J gene TRBJ2-2; perhaps TRBD1 as D (6 bases). The CDR3 is made up of 16 amino acids. Germline loops: CDR1 SGHTA, CDR2 FQGTGA. V was shortened by 2 bases and J by 5 bases, with 15 bases between the two germline ends. The CDR3 loop is CASSLLARGQTGELFF. In DNA, the CDR3 is TGTGCCAGCAGCTTACTCGCCAGGGGCCAAACCGGGGAGCTGTTTTTT.

This chain uses TRBV5-8 with TRBJ2-5; D is tentatively TRBD1 or TRBD2 (5 bases each). The germline CDR1 and CDR2 sequences are SGHTS and YDEGEE. The CDR3 is made up of 18 amino acids. With 0 bases removed from V and 0 bases from J, the gap between germline ends came to 18 bases. The CDR3 sequence: CASSLALGDRAYQETQYF. CDR3 coding DNA: TGTGCCAGCAGCTTGGCCCTGGGGGACCGAGCGTACCAAGAGACCCAGTACTTC.

The chain is built from TRBV4-2 and TRBJ2-6, with D perhaps TRBD2 (6 bases). V was clipped by 5 bases and J by 0 bases, with 14 bases between them. CDR1 is LGHNA and CDR2 is YNFKEQ in the germline V gene. The CDR3 runs to 17 residues. The CDR3: CASSIGTDTSGANVLTF. The DNA of the CDR3 is TGTGCCAGCAGCATCGGGACTGATACCTCTGGGGCCAACGTCCTGACTTTC.

The chain couples TRBV7-6 to TRBJ1-3; D ambiguous. CDR1 SGHVS and CDR2 FNYEAQ come from the germline V gene. The CDR3 is made up of 15 amino acids. V was clipped by 4 bases and J by 0 bases, with 10 bases between them. CDR3 coding DNA: TGTGCCAGCAGCTCTGACCACGTCTCTGGAAACACCATATATTTT. Translating it yields CASSSDHVSGNTIYF.

The chain uses TRBV29-1 and TRBJ2-3; D unresolved. CDR3 length: 13 residues. Germline CDR1 is SQVTM and CDR2 is ANQGSEA. The CDR3 DNA reads TGCAGGCCAATTGGGGATCCCGCAGATACGCAGTATTTT. Protein: CRPIGDPADTQYF.

The chain couples TRBV7-3 to TRBJ2-7, with D perhaps TRBD1 (6 bases). The CDR3 length is 13 residues. The germline V gene has CDR1 SGHTA and CDR2 FQGTGA. Deletions cut 2 bases from V and 7 bases from J, with 12 bases between. CDR3 DNA sequence: TGTGCCAGCAGCTTATCGGGAACAGGGGAGCAGTACTTC. Translation gives CASSLSGTGEQYF.

A few counts support this clone. This sequence joins TRBV12-5 and TRBJ1-5; the D is unclear. V lost 3 bases and J lost 7, with 16 bases in between. The CDR3 sequence is 15 residues long. Germline-derived CDR1 and CDR2 are LGHNT and FRNRAP. The chain's CDR3 is CASGFREGTPQPQHF. The CDR3 DNA follows: TGTGCTAGTGGTTTTAGGGAGGGTACCCCACAGCCCCAGCATTTT. The whole variable domain, remainder taken from reference TRBV12-5 and TRBJ1-5, is DARVTQTPRHKVTEMGQEVTMRCQPILGHNTVFWYRQTMMQGLELLAYFRNRAPLDDSGMPKDRFSAEMPDATLATLKIQPSEPRDSAVYFCASGFREGTPQPQHFGDGTRLSIL.

This clone was recorded once. The chain is built from TRBV5-1 and TRBJ1-1; D remains unclear. V was pared by 4 bases and J by 1 base, with 17 bases between. Looked up from germline, CDR1 is SGHRS and CDR2 is YFSETQ. CDR3 length: 16 residues. This chain's CDR3 is CASSLGPTGPNTEAFF. CDR3 bases: TGCGCCAGCAGCCTTGGTCCCACCGGCCCGAACACTGAAGCTTTCTTT. Together with reference TRBV5-1 and TRBJ1-1, the CDR3 gives the full variable domain: KAGVTQTPRYLIKTRGQQVTLSCSPISGHRSVSWYQQTPGQGLQFLFEYFSETQRNKGNFPGRFSGRQFSNSRSEMNVSTLELGDSALYLCASSLGPTGPNTEAFFGQGTRLTVV.

V and J are TRBV1 and TRBJ2-7; TRBD2 is the table's D call and was not checked against the DNA. TRBV1 is a documented pseudogene. The CDR3 extends over 13 amino acids. The CDR3 is CTPRIGKIYEQYF. CDR3 DNA sequence: TGCACCCCCAGAATCGGGAAGATATACGAGCAGTACTTC.

The V call is TRBV6-1, the J call TRBJ1-2, with D possibly matching TRBD1 (5 bases). The V and J ends lost 4 bases and 0 bases respectively, with 15 bases between them. This CDR3 is 16 amino acids long. Germline loops: CDR1 MNHNS, CDR2 SASEGT. DNA for the CDR3: TGTGCCAGCAGTGTCCGGGACCGGGGTACTAACTATGGCTACACCTTC. Encoded protein: CASSVRDRGTNYGYTF.

The chain employs TRBV4-3 and TRBJ2-7; D call uncertain. The CDR3 has 15 residues. CDR1 is LGHNA and CDR2 is YSLEER in the germline V gene. The germline V and J ends were trimmed by 0 bases and 5 bases, with 14 bases remaining between them. The CDR3 loop is CASSQDLFRPNEQYF. The DNA of the CDR3 is TGCGCCAGCAGCCAAGACTTGTTTCGGCCTAACGAGCAGTACTTC.

This clone occurred once. The chain employs TRBV25-1 and TRBJ2-2; TRBD1 is a possible D gene (6 bases). This CDR3 has 14 amino acids. V shed 6 bases and J shed 4 bases, with 12 bases lying between them. Germline V lookup: CDR1 MGHDK, CDR2 SYGVNS. The CDR3 sequence is CASRKTGPTGELFF. CDR3 DNA sequence: TGTGCCAGCAGAAAGACAGGTCCCACCGGGGAGCTGTTTTTT.

The chain employs TRBV14 and TRBJ2-5; no clear D gene. The CDR3 length is 12 residues. Germline loops: CDR1 SGHDN, CDR2 FVKESK. The V end lost 4 bases, the J end lost 5 bases, and 8 bases lay between the germline ends. The CDR3 nucleotides are TGTGCCAGCAGCCCCAGTATGGAGACCCAGTACTTC. This codes for CASSPSMETQYF.